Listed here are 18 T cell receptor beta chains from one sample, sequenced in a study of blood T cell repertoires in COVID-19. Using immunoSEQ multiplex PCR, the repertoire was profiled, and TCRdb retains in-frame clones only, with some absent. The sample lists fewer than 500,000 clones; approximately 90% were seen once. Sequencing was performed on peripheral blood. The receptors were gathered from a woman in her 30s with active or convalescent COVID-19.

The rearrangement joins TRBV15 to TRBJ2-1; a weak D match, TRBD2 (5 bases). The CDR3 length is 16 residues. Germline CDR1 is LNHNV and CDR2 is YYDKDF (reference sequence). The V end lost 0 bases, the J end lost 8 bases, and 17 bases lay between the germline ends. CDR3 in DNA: TGTGCCACCAGCAGAGACGGCGGGCCCTCTACGGATGAGCAGTTCTTC. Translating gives CATSRDGGPSTDEQFF.

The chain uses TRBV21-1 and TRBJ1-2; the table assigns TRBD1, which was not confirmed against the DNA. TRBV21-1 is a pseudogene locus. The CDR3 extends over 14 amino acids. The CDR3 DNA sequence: TGTGCCAGCAGCAAAAGCCTGGCAGGGGATGGCTACACCTTC. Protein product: CASSKSLAGDGYTF.

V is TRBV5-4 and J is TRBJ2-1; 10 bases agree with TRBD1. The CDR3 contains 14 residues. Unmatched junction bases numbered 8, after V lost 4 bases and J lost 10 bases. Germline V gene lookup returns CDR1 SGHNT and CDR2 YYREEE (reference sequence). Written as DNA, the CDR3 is TGTGCCAGCAGCCCCCGACAGGGGGCTTGGGAGCAGTTCTTC. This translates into CASSPRQGAWEQFF.

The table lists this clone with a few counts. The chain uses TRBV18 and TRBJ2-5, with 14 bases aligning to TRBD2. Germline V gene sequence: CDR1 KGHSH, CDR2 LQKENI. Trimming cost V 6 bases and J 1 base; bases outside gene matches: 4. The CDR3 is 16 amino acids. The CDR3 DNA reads TGTGCCAGCTCGAGAGGACTAGCGGGGGGCCAAGAGACCCAGTACTTC. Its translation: CASSRGLAGGQETQYF.

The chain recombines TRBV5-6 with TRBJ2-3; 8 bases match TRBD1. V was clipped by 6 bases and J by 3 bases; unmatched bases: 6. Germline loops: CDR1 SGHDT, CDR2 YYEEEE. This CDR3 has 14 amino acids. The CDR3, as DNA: TGTGCCAGCATCAGGACAGGGATGACAGATACGCAGTATTTT. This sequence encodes CASIRTGMTDTQYF.

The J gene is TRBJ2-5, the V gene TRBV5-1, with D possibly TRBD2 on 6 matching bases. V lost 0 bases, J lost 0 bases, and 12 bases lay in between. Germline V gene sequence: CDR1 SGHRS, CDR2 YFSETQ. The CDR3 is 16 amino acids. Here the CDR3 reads CASSLGGGTYQETQYF. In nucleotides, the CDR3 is TGCGCCAGCAGCTTGGGTGGAGGGACGTACCAAGAGACCCAGTACTTC.

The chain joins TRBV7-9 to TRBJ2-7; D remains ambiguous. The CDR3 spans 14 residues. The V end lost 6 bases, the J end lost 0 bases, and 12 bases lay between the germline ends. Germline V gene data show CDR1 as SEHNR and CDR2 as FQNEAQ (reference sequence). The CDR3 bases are TGTGCCAGCAGGATACAGACCCACTCCTACGAGCAGTACTTC. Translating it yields CASRIQTHSYEQYF.

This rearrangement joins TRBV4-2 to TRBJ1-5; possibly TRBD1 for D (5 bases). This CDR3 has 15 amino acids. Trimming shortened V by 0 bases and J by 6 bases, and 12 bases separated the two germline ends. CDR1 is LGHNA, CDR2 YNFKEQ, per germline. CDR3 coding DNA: TGTGCCAGCAGCCAAGATGATCTAGGGGTTCAGCCCCAGCATTTT. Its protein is CASSQDDLGVQPQHF.

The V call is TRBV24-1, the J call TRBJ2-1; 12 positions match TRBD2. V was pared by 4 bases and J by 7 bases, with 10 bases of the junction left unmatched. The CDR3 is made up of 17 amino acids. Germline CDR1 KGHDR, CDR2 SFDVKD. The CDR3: CATSDPTSGSRGNEQFF. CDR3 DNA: TGTGCCACCAGTGACCCGACTAGCGGGAGTAGGGGAAATGAGCAGTTCTTC.

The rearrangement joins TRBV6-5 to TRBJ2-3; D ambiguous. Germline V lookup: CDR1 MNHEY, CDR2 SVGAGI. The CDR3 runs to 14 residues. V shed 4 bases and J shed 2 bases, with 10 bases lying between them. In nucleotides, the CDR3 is TGTGCCAGCAGTTTCCCAGGCTTCACAGATACGCAGTATTTT. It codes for CASSFPGFTDTQYF.

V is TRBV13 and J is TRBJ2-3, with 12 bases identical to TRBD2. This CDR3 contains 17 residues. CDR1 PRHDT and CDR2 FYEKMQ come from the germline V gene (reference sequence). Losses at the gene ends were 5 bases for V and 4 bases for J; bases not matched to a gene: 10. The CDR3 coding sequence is TGTGCCAGCAGCCCGATGACTAGCGGGAGTGGCCCAGATACGCAGTATTTT. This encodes CASSPMTSGSGPDTQYF.

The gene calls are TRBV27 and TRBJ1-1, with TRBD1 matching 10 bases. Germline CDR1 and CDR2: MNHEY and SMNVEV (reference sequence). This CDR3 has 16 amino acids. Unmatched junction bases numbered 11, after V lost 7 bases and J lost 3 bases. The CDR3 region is CASTPAGTGVHTEAFF. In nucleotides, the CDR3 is TGTGCCAGCACACCAGCAGGGACAGGGGTACACACTGAAGCTTTCTTT.

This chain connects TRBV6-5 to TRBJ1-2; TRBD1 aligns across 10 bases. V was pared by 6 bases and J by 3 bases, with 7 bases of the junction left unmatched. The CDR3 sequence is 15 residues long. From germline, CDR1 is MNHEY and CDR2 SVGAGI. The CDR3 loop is CASSPGQGIYYGYTF. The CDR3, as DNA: TGTGCCAGCAGCCCGGGACAGGGGATTTACTATGGCTACACCTTC.

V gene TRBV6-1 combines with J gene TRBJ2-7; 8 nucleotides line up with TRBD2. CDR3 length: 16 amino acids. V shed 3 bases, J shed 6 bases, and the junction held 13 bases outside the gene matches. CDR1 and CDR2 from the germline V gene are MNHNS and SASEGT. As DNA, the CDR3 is TGTGCCAGCAGTGAGACGACCGGGACTAGACCCGGCGAGCAGTACTTC. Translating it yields CASSETTGTRPGEQYF.

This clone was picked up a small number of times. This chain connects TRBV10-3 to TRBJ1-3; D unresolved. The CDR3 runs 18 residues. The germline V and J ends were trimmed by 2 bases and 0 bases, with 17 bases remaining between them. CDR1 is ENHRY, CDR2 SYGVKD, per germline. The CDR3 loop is CAISETGSKTFSGNTIYF. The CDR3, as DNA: TGTGCCATCAGTGAGACCGGGTCCAAAACCTTCTCTGGAAACACCATATATTTT.

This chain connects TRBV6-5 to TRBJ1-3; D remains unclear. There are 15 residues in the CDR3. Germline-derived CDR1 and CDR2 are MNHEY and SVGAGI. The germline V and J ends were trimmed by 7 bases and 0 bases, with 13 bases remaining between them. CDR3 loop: CASILSLVSGNTIYF. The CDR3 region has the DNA TGTGCCAGCATATTGTCACTGGTCTCTGGAAACACCATATATTTT.

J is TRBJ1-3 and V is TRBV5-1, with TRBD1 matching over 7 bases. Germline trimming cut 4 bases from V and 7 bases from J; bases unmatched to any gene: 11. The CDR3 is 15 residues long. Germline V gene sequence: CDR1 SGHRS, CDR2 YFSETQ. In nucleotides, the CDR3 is TGCGCCAGCAGCCTAAATACAGGGGTTAGGAACACCATATATTTT. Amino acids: CASSLNTGVRNTIYF.

This CDR3 is CASSPRVVNEQYF. CDR3 nucleotides: TGTGCCAGCAGTCCCAGGGTGGTGAACGAGCAGTACTTC. The chain couples TRBV12-3 or TRBV12-4 to TRBJ2-7, with a weak D call TRBD1 (5 bases). The V gene lost 5 bases and the J gene lost 5 bases, with 13 bases spanning the gap. The CDR3 has 13 amino acids.